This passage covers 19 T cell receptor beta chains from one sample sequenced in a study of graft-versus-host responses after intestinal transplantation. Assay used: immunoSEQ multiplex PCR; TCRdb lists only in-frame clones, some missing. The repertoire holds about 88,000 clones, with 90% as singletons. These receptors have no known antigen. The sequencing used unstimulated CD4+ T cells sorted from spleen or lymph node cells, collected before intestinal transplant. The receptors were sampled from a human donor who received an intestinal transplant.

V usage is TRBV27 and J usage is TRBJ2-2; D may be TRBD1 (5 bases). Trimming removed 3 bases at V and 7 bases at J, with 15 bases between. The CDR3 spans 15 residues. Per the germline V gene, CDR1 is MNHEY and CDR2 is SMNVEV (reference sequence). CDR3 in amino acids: CASSFVDTRYGELFF. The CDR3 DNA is TGTGCCAGCAGTTTTGTGGACACACGGTACGGGGAGCTGTTTTTT.

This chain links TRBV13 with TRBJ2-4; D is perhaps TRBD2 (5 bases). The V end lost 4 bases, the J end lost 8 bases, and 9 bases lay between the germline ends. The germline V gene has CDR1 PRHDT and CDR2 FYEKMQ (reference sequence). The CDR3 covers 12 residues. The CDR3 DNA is TGTGCCAGCAGCTCCGCCGGGGACATTCAGTACTTC. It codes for CASSSAGDIQYF.

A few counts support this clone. The CDR3 sequence is CASSLAREDPLHF. CDR3 DNA: TGTGCCAGCAGCTTAGCCAGGGAGGATCCCCTCCACTTT. This chain links TRBV7-9 with TRBJ1-6; D might be TRBD1 (5 bases). Germline V gene data show CDR1 as SEHNR and CDR2 as FQNEAQ (reference sequence). This CDR3 has 13 residues. V lost 0 bases, J lost 13 bases, and 10 bases lay in between.

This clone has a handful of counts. CDR3 loop: CASSYSMQGNSPLHF. CDR3 DNA sequence: TGTGCCAGCAGTTACTCGATGCAGGGGAATTCACCCCTCCACTTT. This sequence joins TRBV6-5 and TRBJ1-6, with TRBD1 as a possible D gene (6 bases). Trimming stripped 0 bases from V and 7 bases from J, with 10 bases between. Germline-derived CDR1 and CDR2 are MNHEY and SVGAGI. The CDR3 length is 15 residues.

CDR3 sequence: CAATGGTNEKLFF. CDR3 DNA: TGTGCCGCCACGGGTGGCACTAATGAAAAACTGTTTTTT. The rearrangement joins TRBV19 to TRBJ1-4; unclear D gene. V was trimmed by 11 bases and J by 2 bases, leaving 12 bases between them. Germline lookup yields CDR1 LNHDA and CDR2 SQIVND (reference sequence). This CDR3 region has 13 residues.

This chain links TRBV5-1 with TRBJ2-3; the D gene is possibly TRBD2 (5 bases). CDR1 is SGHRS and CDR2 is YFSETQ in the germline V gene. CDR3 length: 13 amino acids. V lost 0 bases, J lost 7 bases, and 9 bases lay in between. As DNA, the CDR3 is TGCGCCAGCAGCTTGGCCGGGGATAATACGCAGTATTTT. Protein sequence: CASSLAGDNTQYF.

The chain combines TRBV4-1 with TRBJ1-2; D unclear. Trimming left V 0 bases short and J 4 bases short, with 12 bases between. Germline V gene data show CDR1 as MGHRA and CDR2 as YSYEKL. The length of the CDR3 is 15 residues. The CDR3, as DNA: TGCGCCAGCAGCCAAGAGCGACCCGGCGGCTATGGCTACACCTTC. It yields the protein CASSQERPGGYGYTF.

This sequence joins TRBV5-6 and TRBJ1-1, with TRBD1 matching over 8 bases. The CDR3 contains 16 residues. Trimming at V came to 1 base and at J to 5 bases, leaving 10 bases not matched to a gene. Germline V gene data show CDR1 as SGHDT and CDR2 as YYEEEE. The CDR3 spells CASSLHRGRLRTEAFF. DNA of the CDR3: TGTGCCAGCAGCTTGCACAGGGGGAGATTGAGGACTGAAGCTTTCTTT.

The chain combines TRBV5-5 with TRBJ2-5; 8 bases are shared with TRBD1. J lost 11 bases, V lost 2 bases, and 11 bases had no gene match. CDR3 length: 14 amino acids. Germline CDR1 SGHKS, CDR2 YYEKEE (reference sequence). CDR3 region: CASSFRQGADEQYF. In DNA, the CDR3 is TGTGCCAGCAGCTTCAGGCAGGGGGCTGATGAGCAGTACTTC.

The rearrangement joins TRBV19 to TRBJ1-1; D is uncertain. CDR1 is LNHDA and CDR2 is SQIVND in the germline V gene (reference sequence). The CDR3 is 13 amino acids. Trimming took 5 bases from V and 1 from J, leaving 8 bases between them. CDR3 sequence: CASSLEGNTEAFF. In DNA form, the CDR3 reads TGTGCCAGTAGTTTGGAGGGGAACACTGAAGCTTTCTTT.

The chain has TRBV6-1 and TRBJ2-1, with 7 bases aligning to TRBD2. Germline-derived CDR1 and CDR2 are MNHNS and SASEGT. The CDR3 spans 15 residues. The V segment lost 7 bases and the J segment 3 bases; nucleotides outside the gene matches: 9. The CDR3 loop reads CASNPLATDYNEQFF. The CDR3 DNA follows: TGTGCCAGCAATCCACTAGCGACCGACTACAATGAGCAGTTCTTC.

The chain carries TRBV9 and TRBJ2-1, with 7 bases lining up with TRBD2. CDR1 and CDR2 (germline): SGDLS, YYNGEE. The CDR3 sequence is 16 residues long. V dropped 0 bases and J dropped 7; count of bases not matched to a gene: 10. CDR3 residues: CASSVETAGSFNEQFF. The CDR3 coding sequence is TGTGCCAGCAGCGTAGAAACAGCGGGGAGTTTTAATGAGCAGTTCTTC.

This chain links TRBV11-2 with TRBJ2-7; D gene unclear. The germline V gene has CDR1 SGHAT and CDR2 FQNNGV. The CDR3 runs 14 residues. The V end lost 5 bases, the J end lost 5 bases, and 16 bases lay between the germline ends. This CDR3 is CASSPPMGVHEQYF. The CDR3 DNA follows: TGTGCCAGCAGCCCCCCCATGGGCGTCCACGAGCAGTACTTC.

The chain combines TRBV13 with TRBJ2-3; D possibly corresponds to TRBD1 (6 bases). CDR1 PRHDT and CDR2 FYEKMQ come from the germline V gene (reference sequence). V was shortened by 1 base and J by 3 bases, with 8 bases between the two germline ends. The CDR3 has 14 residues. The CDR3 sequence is CASSLARGTDTQYF. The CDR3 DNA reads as TGTGCCAGCAGCTTAGCCAGGGGTACAGATACGCAGTATTTT.

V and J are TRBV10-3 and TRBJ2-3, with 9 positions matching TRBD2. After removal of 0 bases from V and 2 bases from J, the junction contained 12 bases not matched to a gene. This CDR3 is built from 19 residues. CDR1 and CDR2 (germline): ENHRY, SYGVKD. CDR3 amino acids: CAISESLLAGIRNTDTQYF. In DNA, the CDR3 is TGTGCCATCAGTGAGTCATTGCTAGCGGGGATTCGTAACACAGATACGCAGTATTTT.

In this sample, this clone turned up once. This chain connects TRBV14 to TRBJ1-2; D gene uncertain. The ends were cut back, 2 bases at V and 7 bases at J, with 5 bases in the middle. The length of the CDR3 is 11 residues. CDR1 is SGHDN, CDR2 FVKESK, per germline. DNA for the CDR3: TGTGCCAGCAGCCAACCGTTTGGCTACACCTTC. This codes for CASSQPFGYTF. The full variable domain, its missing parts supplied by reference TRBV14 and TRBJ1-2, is EAGVTQFPSHSVIEKGQTVTLRCDPISGHDNLYWYRRVMGKEIKFLLHFVKESKQDESGMPNNRFLAERTGGTYSTLKVQPAELEDSGVYFCASSQPFGYTFGSGTRLTVV.

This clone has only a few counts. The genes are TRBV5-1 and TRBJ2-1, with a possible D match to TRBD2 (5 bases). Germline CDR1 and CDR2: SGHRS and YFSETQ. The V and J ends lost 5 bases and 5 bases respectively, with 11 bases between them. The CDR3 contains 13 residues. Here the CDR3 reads CASRRVTDNEQFF. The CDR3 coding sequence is TGCGCCAGCAGGCGGGTTACTGACAATGAGCAGTTCTTC.

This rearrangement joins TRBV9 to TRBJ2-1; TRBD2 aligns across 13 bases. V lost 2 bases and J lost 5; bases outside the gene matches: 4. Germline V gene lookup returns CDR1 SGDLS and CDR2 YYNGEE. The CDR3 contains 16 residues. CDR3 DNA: TGTGCCAGCAGCGTTCTGACTAGCGGGGGGCACAATGAGCAGTTCTTC. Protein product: CASSVLTSGGHNEQFF.

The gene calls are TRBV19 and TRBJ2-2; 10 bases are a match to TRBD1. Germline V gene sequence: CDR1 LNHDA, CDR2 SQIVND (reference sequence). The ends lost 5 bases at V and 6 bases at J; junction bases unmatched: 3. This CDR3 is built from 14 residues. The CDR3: CASSWDRGAGELFF. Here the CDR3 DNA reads TGTGCCAGTAGTTGGGACAGGGGCGCCGGGGAGCTGTTTTTT.